This T cell receptor (beta chain) was retrieved from a study of blood T cell repertoires in COVID-19. About the research overall: Samples came from the United States, Italy and Spain, spanning acute and convalescent COVID-19. In each case, the material was cDNA or gDNA derived from T cells, B-cell-depleted T cells, or PBMCs.

Per the germline V gene, CDR1 is SNHLY and CDR2 is FYNNEI. CDR3 length: 13 amino acids. The V end lost 4 bases, the J end lost 4 bases, and 10 bases lay between the germline ends. TCRdb's table, derived via immunoSEQ multiplex PCR, lists solely in-frame clones and lacks some. The sample consists of about 180,000 clones, about 88% of them appearing once. Ages ranged from roughly 18 to 100 years, with residence in around 24 US areas. Before being deemed recovered, Cohort 3 donors had two negative PCRs, clearance, or symptom resolution. This TCR was sampled from a woman in her fifties or sixties who had recovered from COVID-19. Material: PBMCs or T cells enriched from blood (not recorded which). This chain uses TRBV2 with TRBJ2-5; D call uncertain. CDR3 residues: CASSGQTGETQYF. The CDR3 nucleotides read TGTGCCAGCAGTGGCCAGACGGGAGAGACCCAGTACTTC. Based on the CDR3 plus reference TRBV2 and TRBJ2-5, the full variable domain is EPEVTQTPSHQVTQMGQEVILRCVPISNHLYFYWYRQILGQKVEFLVSFYNNEISEKSEIFDDQFSVERPDGSNFTLKIRSTKLEDSAMYFCASSGQTGETQYFGPGTRLLVL.